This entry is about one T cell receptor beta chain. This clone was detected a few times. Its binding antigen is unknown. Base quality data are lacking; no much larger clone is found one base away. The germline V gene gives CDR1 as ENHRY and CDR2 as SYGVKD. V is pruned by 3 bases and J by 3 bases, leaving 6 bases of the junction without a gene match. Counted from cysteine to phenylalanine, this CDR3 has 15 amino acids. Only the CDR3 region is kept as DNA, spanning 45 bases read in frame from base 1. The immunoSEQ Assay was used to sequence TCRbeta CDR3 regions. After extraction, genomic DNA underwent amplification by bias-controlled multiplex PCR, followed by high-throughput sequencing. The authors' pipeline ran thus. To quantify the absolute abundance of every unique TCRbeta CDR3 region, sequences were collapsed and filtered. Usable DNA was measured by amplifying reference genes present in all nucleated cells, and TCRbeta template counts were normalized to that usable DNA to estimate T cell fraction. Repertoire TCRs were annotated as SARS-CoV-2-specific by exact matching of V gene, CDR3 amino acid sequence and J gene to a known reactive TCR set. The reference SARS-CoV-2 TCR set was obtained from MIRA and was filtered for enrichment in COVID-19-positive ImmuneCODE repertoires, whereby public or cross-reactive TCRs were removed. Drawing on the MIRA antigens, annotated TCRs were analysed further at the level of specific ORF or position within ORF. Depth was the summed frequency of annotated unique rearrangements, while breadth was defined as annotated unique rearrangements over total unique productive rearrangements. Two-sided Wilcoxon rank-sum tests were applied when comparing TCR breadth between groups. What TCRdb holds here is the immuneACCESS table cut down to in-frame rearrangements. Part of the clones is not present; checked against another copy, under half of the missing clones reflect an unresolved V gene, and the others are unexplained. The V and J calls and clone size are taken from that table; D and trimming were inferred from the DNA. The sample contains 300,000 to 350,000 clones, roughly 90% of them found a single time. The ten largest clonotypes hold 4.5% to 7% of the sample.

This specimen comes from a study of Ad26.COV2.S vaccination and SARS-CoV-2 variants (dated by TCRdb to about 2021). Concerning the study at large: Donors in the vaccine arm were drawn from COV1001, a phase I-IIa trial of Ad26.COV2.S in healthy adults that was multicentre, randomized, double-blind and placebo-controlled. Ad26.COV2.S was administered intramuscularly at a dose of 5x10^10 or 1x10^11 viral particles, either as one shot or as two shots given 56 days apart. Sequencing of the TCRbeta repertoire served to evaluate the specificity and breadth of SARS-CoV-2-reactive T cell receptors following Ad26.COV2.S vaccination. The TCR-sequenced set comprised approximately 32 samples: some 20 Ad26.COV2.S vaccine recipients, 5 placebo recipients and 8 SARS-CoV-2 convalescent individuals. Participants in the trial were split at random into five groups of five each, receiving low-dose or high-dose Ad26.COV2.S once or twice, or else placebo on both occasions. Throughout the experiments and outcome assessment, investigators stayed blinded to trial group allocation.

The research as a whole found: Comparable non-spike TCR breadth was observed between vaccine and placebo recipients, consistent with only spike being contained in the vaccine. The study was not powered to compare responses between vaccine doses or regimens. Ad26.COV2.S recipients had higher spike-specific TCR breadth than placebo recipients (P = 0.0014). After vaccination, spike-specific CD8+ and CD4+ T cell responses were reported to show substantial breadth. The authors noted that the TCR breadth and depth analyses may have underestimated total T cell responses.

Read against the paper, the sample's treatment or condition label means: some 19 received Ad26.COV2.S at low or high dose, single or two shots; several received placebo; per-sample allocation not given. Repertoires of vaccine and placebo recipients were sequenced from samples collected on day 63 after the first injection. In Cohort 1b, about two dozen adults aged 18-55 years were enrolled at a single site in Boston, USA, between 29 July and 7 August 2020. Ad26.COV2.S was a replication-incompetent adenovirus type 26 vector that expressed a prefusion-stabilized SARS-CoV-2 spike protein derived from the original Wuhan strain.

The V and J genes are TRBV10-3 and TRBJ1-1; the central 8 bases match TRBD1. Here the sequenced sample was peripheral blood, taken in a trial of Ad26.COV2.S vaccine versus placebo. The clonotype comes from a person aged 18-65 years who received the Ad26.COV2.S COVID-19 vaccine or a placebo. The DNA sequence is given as TGTGCCATCAGTGATCACAGGGGGAACTACACTGAAGCTTTCTTT. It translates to CAISDHRGNYTEAFF.